This entry is about one TCR beta chain. Antigen specificity is unknown. Germline V gene sequence: CDR1 SGHAT, CDR2 FQNNGV. Trimming took 7 bases from V and 6 from J; bases not matched to a gene: 9. The CDR3 is 14 amino acids. The data are from a study of T cell repertoires in cytomegalovirus infection. As for the study in general: Both a matching HLA type and CMV infection were indicated by public TCR beta signatures.

Study observations and caveats: In two of eight donors, the top clonotype was HLA-C-restricted CMV-specific. Public TCR beta family frequency separated CMV-and-HLA carriers, including in an independent cohort.

Via MiXCR, TCRdb re-called the reads, giving one row per CDR3 protein. The top ten hold approximately 35% of the sample, which has about 130,000 distinct CDR3 sequences, 20% to 30% seen once. Material for sequencing was PBMCs, sequenced either directly or after in vitro stimulation (not recorded which). This receptor was identified in a human donor in good health (CMV status not recorded). Some clones in this sample may be carry-over from other donors' samples. The rearrangement uses TRBV11-2 and TRBJ2-1, with TRBD2 matching 7 bases. The CDR3 DNA follows: TGTGCCAGCACCCGGGACTACCGGCTCAATGAGCAGTTCTTC. Amino acid sequence: CASTRDYRLNEQFF.